This T cell receptor beta chain was sequenced during a study of blood T cell repertoires in COVID-19. Some clones are missing from TCRdb's copy, which holds only in-frame ones; the method was immunoSEQ multiplex PCR. The sample carries 150,000 to 200,000 clones, around 86% recorded once. Germline CDR1 is KGHSH and CDR2 is LQKENI. CDR3 length: 19 residues. The ends lost 3 bases at V and 4 bases at J; junction bases unmatched: 17. The clonotype was recovered from a woman aged 80 or over in a cohort sampled during active or convalescent COVID-19. Sequencing was performed on peripheral blood. The chain links TRBV18 to TRBJ1-2; TRBD1 aligns across 10 bases. The DNA for the CDR3 is TGTGCCAGCTCACCTAGTATCGTCCGGGACAGGGGAATCCTCTATGGCTACACCTTC. It specifies CASSPSIVRDRGILYGYTF.